This T cell receptor beta chain was recovered during a study of blood T cell repertoires in COVID-19 (dated by TCRdb to 2018 to 2021). General notes on the study: Samples from collaborators originated in the United States, Italy and Spain and spanned both the acute and convalescent phases of COVID-19. The prospective study material was composed of cDNA or gDNA derived from T cells, B-cell-depleted T cells, or PBMCs. Subjects who had been exposed to COVID-19, were actively infected with it, or had recovered from it provided the deeply sampled blood TCRbeta repertoires that made up the dataset. The repertoires were made available in a free public database intended to serve as a resource for research on the immune response to SARS-CoV-2. The samples were drawn from two sources: the first 160 participants of the ongoing ImmuneRACE study, and over 1,000 subjects contributed by 6 global collaborators. A de-identified subject ID, COVID-19 status, age in years and sex were almost always included in the sample metadata. HLA class I and class II types, where available, came from metadata supplied by the sample provider rather than from assay-based typing.

This clone was picked up one time. The target of this receptor is not known. Per-nucleotide qualities are absent, and no much larger clonotype sits a single base away. TCRbeta CDR3 regions were amplified from genomic DNA using the immunoSEQ Assay, a bias-controlled multiplex PCR. As for how the authors treated the data: The number of nucleated cells in each sample was estimated from the amplification of reference gene primers within the assay. To quantify the absolute abundance of each unique TCRbeta CDR3 rearrangement, sequence reads were collapsed and filtered. Productive Simpson clonality was computed per sample as the square root of Simpson's diversity index over productive rearrangements. TCRdb took over this immuneACCESS table, retaining in-frame rearrangements with V and J assigned. Such tables are incomplete; in checked studies, under half of the missing clones stem from an unresolved V gene, and the remainder is unexplained. V, J and clone size derive from that table, while D and trimming were established from the DNA sequence. The sample yields around 270,000 clones; approximately 85% were counted once. The ten largest clones capture 3.5% to 4.5% of the sample.

Overall study outcomes, separate from this receptor: The quantity of clinical and demographic metadata differed by source and by participant and was supplied without curation.

In the prospective study, participants were about 18 to 100 years old, resided in approximately 22 geographic areas of the United States, and were enrolled through a virtual design. In the prospective study, cohorts were assigned on the basis of participant-reported clinical history obtained from a screening survey and a study questionnaire. Recovered participants in ImmuneRACE Cohort 3 were defined as having two consecutive negative NP/OP PCR tests, clearance from a healthcare professional, or resolution of symptoms. Mobile phlebotomists in the prospective study collected whole blood, serum and a nasopharyngeal or oropharyngeal swab from every participant. Participants in the prospective study had the option to provide additional blood draws and questionnaires over an approximately 2-month period. Prospective study blood samples were shipped either frozen or at room temperature before DNA extraction.

V loses 8 bases of germline sequence and J loses 0 bases, and the interval between the two ends is 22 bases. CDR1 and CDR2 are read off the germline V gene (reference sequence) as GTSNPN and SVGIG. The CDR3 measures 16 amino acids from cysteine to phenylalanine. Just CDR3 DNA is preserved here, 48 bases in frame from base 1. The sequencing sample was made of PBMCs or T cells enriched from blood (not recorded which). This receptor was identified in a woman aged 25 to 39 who had recovered from COVID-19. The sequence is built from TRBV30 and TRBJ1-1; the D gene is perhaps TRBD1, from 6 matching bases. The DNA sequence is given as TGTGCCCGCCAGAACAGGGCCTCATCCATGAACACTGAAGCTTTCTTT. Translation gives CARQNRASSMNTEAFF.